A selection of T cell receptor beta chains follows, all from one sample in a study of blood T cells in healthy people across ages. TCRdb called the 5' RACE reads again in MiXCR, with one record for every CDR3 protein. This table has 1.5 million to 2 million distinct CDR3 sequences, roughly 30% appearing once. The sample comprised blood. These receptors originate from a woman aged 25 to 39 in good health. Each CDR3 is given without its conserved first and last residue. The D gene is left open where the match is weak.

d_call	v_call	j_call	cdr3_aa
NA	TRBV18	TRBJ2-1	ASSPTISSYNEQF
NA	TRBV5-1	TRBJ2-7	ASSFGRPDYEQY
NA	TRBV5-1	TRBJ2-3	ASSLRGRPGGSDTQY
NA	TRBV5-1	TRBJ1-2	ASSSSGQNGYT
NA	TRBV3-1	TRBJ2-7	ASSQGHSGDGATYEQY
TRBD1	TRBV12-3/TRBV12-4	TRBJ2-6	ASSYTGTGRSGANVLT
NA	TRBV7-2	TRBJ2-5	ASSYFQETQY
NA	TRBV5-6	TRBJ2-7	ASSLYVTAPSYEQY
NA	TRBV12-3/TRBV12-4	TRBJ1-5	ASSYIVWREVVNQPQH
NA	TRBV29-1	TRBJ2-6	SVVLGTPGANVLT
NA	TRBV3-1	TRBJ1-5	ASSQARDQPQH
TRBD1	TRBV7-9	TRBJ1-4	ASSTTRDRNEKLF
NA	TRBV2	TRBJ2-3	ASSEIGLTSTDTQY
NA	TRBV6-5	TRBJ2-5	ASSYLYPYQETQY
NA	TRBV28	TRBJ2-1	ASSLAPPVGYNEQF
TRBD2	TRBV7-6	TRBJ2-1	ASRPGLAGGGQF
TRBD1	TRBV5-1	TRBJ1-2	ASRPWTDRGGLTYGYT
NA	TRBV6-6	TRBJ2-7	ASREGELYEQY
NA	TRBV18	TRBJ2-5	ASSIVQQETQY
NA	TRBV5-5	TRBJ2-1	ASSFGMHNEQF
NA	TRBV20-1	TRBJ2-3	SAESTVGGGGY
NA	TRBV5-5	NA	ASNFGPSGYEQY
NA	TRBV2	TRBJ2-1	AIPPRQGYNEQF
NA	TRBV7-9	NA	ASSPGVQAQKGTQY
TRBD2	TRBV2	TRBJ2-7	ASREASGFSYEQY
TRBD2	TRBV9	TRBJ2-3	ASSTRLAGDTQY
NA	TRBV28	TRBJ2-3	ASRGGASTDTQY
NA	TRBV7-9	TRBJ2-7	ASSLASQSYEQY
TRBD2	TRBV30	TRBJ2-3	AWKPLAGVADTQY
NA	TRBV5-5	TRBJ2-6	ASSLGAGGSGANVLT
TRBD1	TRBV5-1	TRBJ2-4	ASSPETGVAKNIQY
NA	TRBV14	TRBJ1-2	ASSPFRALGSYGYT
TRBD2	TRBV6-6	TRBJ2-1	ASSSSGGAAGEQF
NA	TRBV12-3/TRBV12-4	TRBJ1-4	ASSLDEKLF
TRBD2	TRBV10-3	TRBJ2-1	AISGALGSGEDEQF
TRBD1	TRBV12-3/TRBV12-4	TRBJ1-5	ASSRDSGQPQH
TRBD1	TRBV20-1	TRBJ2-7	SAVRDRNYEQY
NA	TRBV7-9	TRBJ2-1	ASSLASETEQF
TRBD1	TRBV4-1	TRBJ2-3	ASSLGQGFTDTQY
NA	TRBV7-3	TRBJ2-5	ASSLDSGHQETRY
TRBD1	TRBV20-1	TRBJ2-1	SAFGQGVIEDEQF
NA	TRBV7-2	TRBJ1-1	ASSLEAVKANTEAF
NA	TRBV4-1	TRBJ1-2	ASSQVRARRGYT
TRBD2	TRBV9	TRBJ2-3	ATSPMAGGDTQY
TRBD1	TRBV12-3/TRBV12-4	TRBJ1-6	ASSSTPGQVSPLH
TRBD1	TRBV2	TRBJ2-7	ASRQGGYEQY
TRBD2	TRBV7-2	TRBJ2-5	AITAGGRYAQY
TRBD1	TRBV7-9	NA	ASSSLITGTGSEQY